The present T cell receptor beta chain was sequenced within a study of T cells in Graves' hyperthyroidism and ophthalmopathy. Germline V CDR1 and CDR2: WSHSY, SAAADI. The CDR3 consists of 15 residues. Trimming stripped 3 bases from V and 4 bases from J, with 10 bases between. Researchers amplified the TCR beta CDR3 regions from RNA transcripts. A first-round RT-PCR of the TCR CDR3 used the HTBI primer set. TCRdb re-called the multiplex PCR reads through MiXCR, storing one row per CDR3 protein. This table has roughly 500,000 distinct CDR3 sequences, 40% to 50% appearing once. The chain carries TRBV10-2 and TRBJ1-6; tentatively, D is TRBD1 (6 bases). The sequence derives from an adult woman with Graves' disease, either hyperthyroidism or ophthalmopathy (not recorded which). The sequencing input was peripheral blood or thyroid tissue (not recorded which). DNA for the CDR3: TGCGCCAGCAGTGACGAAGGACAGTATAATTCACCCCTCCACTTT. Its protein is CASSDEGQYNSPLHF.